Below are 23 T cell receptor beta chains sequenced from a single sample in a study of spatial heterogeneity in lung cancer. Time point of the sample: sample taken at primary tumor resection. In TCRdb, the 5' RACE reads were re-called with MiXCR into one record per CDR3 protein. This sample has about 44,000 distinct CDR3 sequences; roughly 13% occur once, and the top ten carry around three fifths. The sample was PBMCs, taken at surgery. These receptors came from a male donor with early-stage non-small cell lung cancer.

In the case of this clonotype: Being one base from a much bigger clone, this may be a read error. This chain uses TRBV7-2 with TRBJ2-1; 7 bases agree with TRBD1. The germline CDR1 and CDR2 sequences are SGHTA and FQGNSA. The CDR3 is 18 residues long. Trimming cost V 3 bases and J 0 bases; bases outside gene matches: 11. Written as DNA, the CDR3 is TGTGCCAGCAGCTTCCCTAATGACAGGACAGGCTCCTACAATGAGCAGTTCTTC. Protein product: CASSFPNDRTGSYNEQFF.

J is TRBJ2-7 and V is TRBV28, with D possibly matching TRBD1 (5 bases). The CDR3 loop spans 13 amino acids. Deletions cut 8 bases from V and 3 bases from J, with 14 bases between. Per the germline V gene, CDR1 is MDHEN and CDR2 is SYDVKM. CDR3: CASLGAGRYEQYF. In nucleotides, the CDR3 is TGTGCCAGCTTAGGGGCAGGACGCTACGAGCAGTACTTC.

This clonotype was found a few times. This CDR3 reads CASSPMGAYEQYF. For the CDR3, the DNA is TGTGCCAGCAGCCCGATGGGGGCCTACGAGCAGTACTTC. The chain is built from TRBV7-2 and TRBJ2-7; D is perhaps TRBD1 or TRBD2 (5 bases each). There are 13 residues in the CDR3. Germline CDR1 reads SGHTA; CDR2 reads FQGNSA. V was shortened by 5 bases and J by 2 bases, with 10 bases between the two germline ends.

This clonotype was picked up a small number of times. The chain employs TRBV12-5 and TRBJ1-4; TRBD1 matches at 7 bases. Per the germline V gene, CDR1 is LGHNT and CDR2 is FRNRAP. The CDR3 sequence is 15 residues long. J gave up 0 bases and V 5 bases, and 3 bases lay outside the gene matches. CDR3 nucleotides: TGTGCTAGTGGTCCAACAGGGGCAACTAATGAAAAACTGTTTTTT. Its protein is CASGPTGATNEKLFF.

This clonotype was seen a handful of times. The chain has TRBV3-1 and TRBJ2-3, with 9 nucleotides matching TRBD2. From germline, CDR1 is LGHDT and CDR2 YNNKEL (reference sequence). The CDR3 length is 18 residues. Trimming removed 4 bases from V and 1 base from J; junction bases left unmatched: 12. Written as DNA, the CDR3 is TGTGCCAGCAGCCCTCCGGGCGGCCGGACTAGCGGCACAGATACGCAGTATTTT. Protein sequence: CASSPPGGRTSGTDTQYF.

As DNA, the CDR3 is TGTGCCAGCAGCTCGGGACGAGTTTCCTACAATGAGCAGTTCTTC. Translating gives CASSSGRVSYNEQFF. The V call is TRBV11-2, the J call TRBJ2-1, with D perhaps being TRBD1 or TRBD2 (5 bases each). Germline V gene data show CDR1 as SGHAT and CDR2 as FQNNGV. Trimming removed 4 bases at V and 1 base at J, with 11 bases between. CDR3 length: 15 amino acids.

This clonotype was counted a few times. The rearrangement joins TRBV4-1 to TRBJ1-3; D perhaps matches TRBD1 (6 bases). Germline CDR1 is MGHRA and CDR2 is YSYEKL. Trimming removed 4 bases from V and 4 bases from J, with 14 bases in between. The CDR3 loop spans 15 amino acids. The CDR3, as DNA: TGCGCCAGCAGCCGCCCAGGGGTGGCCGGAAACACCATATATTTT. Residues: CASSRPGVAGNTIYF.

This clonotype occurred a few times. The chain recombines TRBV23-1 with TRBJ1-5, with D possibly TRBD1 on 6 matching bases. TRBV23-1 is reported as an ORF; its role is uncertain. Trimming removed 1 base from V and 9 bases from J, with 16 bases in between. The CDR3 spans 15 residues. The DNA of the CDR3 is TGCGCCAGCAGTCAATATCGAGGCAGGGGTTTGCCCCAGCATTTT. This sequence encodes CASSQYRGRGLPQHF.

This clonotype was detected many times. The DNA of the CDR3 is TGTGCCTGGAGTGTAGGGACAGGGGAATTCCAGCCCCAGCATTTT. Translation gives CAWSVGTGEFQPQHF. The chain carries TRBV30 and TRBJ1-5; 10 nucleotides match TRBD1. Germline CDR1 reads GTSNPN; CDR2 reads SVGIG (reference sequence). The CDR3 loop spans 15 amino acids. V shed 0 bases, J shed 7 bases, and the junction held 6 bases outside the gene matches.

This clonotype was seen more than once but under ten times. J is TRBJ2-1 and V is TRBV5-1; D is perhaps TRBD1 or TRBD2 (5 bases each). Germline lookup yields CDR1 SGHRS and CDR2 YFSETQ. V was trimmed by 0 bases and J by 9 bases, leaving 7 bases between them. CDR3 size: 12 residues. CDR3: CASSLAGTEQFF. Written as DNA, the CDR3 is TGCGCCAGCAGCTTGGCCGGGACTGAGCAGTTCTTC.

This clonotype was detected many times. The V gene is TRBV6-2 or TRBV6-3, the J gene TRBJ2-7; possible D gene TRBD2, 6 bases. The CDR3 runs 13 residues. Trimming cost V 2 bases and J 2 bases, with 7 bases left between them. Germline CDR1 MNHEY, CDR2 SVGEGT. CDR3 DNA: TGTGCCAGCAGTTACGGGACTCCCTACGAGCAGTACTTC. Protein product: CASSYGTPYEQYF.

This clonotype was counted many times. The rearrangement links TRBV4-2 to TRBJ2-3, with no clear D. V dropped 1 base and J dropped 1 base, with 9 bases sitting between them. CDR3 length: 15 residues. Germline V gene sequence: CDR1 LGHNA, CDR2 YNFKEQ. DNA for the CDR3: TGTGCCAGCAGCCAAGTATACGTGGGCACAGATACGCAGTATTTT. Protein sequence: CASSQVYVGTDTQYF.

The V call is TRBV7-6, the J call TRBJ1-1, with TRBD1 identical over 8 bases. The CDR3 consists of 14 residues. Per germline, CDR1 SGHVS and CDR2 FNYEAQ. J was trimmed by 4 bases and V by 6 bases; bases with no gene match: 7. The CDR3 loop reads CASSLTGQGTEAFF. CDR3 nucleotide sequence: TGTGCCAGCAGTTTAACTGGACAGGGCACTGAAGCTTTCTTT.

This clonotype has a count of ten or more. The V gene is TRBV29-1, the J gene TRBJ1-5; D is possibly TRBD1 (5 bases). This CDR3 has 14 amino acids. Germline V gene data show CDR1 as SQVTM and CDR2 as ANQGSEA. V was cut by 4 bases and J by 5 bases, with 15 bases left in between. The CDR3 spells CSVGAGSIDQPQHF. CDR3 DNA: TGCAGCGTTGGCGCAGGGAGCATCGATCAGCCCCAGCATTTT. Full variable domain (outside the CDR3, taken from reference TRBV29-1 and TRBJ1-5): SAVISQKPSRDICQRGTSLTIQCQVDSQVTMMFWYRQQPGQSLTLIATANQGSEATYESGFVIDKFPISRPNLTFSTLTVSNMSPEDSSIYLCSVGAGSIDQPQHFGDGTRLSIL.

This clonotype was counted only a few times. The chain carries TRBV27 and TRBJ2-1, with no clear D. CDR1 and CDR2 from the germline V gene are MNHEY and SMNVEV (reference sequence). This CDR3 spans 14 amino acids. Trimming removed 2 bases from V and 6 bases from J, with 11 bases in between. The CDR3 coding sequence is TGTGCCAGCAGTTTAATGGTACCAATCAATGAGCAGTTCTTC. Translating it yields CASSLMVPINEQFF.

The chain employs TRBV7-9 and TRBJ1-2; tentatively, D is TRBD1 (5 bases). This CDR3 region has 15 residues. The V gene's germline CDR1 is SEHNR and CDR2 FQNEAQ (reference sequence). With 5 bases removed from V and 3 bases from J, the gap between germline ends came to 16 bases. CDR3 residues: CASSLGGAADYGYTF. The DNA for the CDR3 is TGTGCCAGCAGCCTTGGCGGGGCGGCGGACTATGGCTACACCTTC. Full variable domain (rest looked up from reference TRBV7-9 and TRBJ1-2): DTGVSQNPRHKITKRGQNVTFRCDPISEHNRLYWYRQTLGQGPEFLTYFQNEAQLEKSRLLSDRFSAERPKGSFSTLEIQRTEQGDSAMYLCASSLGGAADYGYTFGSGTRLTVV.

This clonotype was counted at least ten times. The chain employs TRBV5-1 and TRBJ1-2; D remains ambiguous. CDR3 length: 14 amino acids. V was trimmed by 3 bases and J by 4 bases, leaving 13 bases between them. Per germline, CDR1 SGHRS and CDR2 YFSETQ. CDR3 sequence: CASSSVTRFYGYTF. The CDR3 nucleotides are TGCGCCAGCAGCTCCGTAACAAGGTTCTATGGCTACACCTTC.

There are a few counts of this clonotype. The rearrangement uses TRBV6-6 and TRBJ2-7, with 8 bases lining up with TRBD1. With V trimmed by 4 bases and J by 3 bases, 5 bases remained unmatched. From germline, CDR1 is MNHNY and CDR2 SVGAGI (reference sequence). This CDR3 has 14 residues. The CDR3 loop is CASSLQGGDYEQYF. CDR3 DNA sequence: TGTGCCAGCAGTTTACAGGGGGGTGACTACGAGCAGTACTTC.

This clonotype came up many times. Germline is not matched at one junction end, which may reflect a read error. For the CDR3, the DNA is TGCGCCAGCAGCCAAGATAGTAGTAGCGTCTCCGACGAGCAGTACTTC. This encodes CASSQDSSSVSDEQYF. The rearrangement joins TRBV4-3 to TRBJ2-7, with D possibly matching TRBD2 (5 bases). Germline-derived CDR1 and CDR2 are LGHNA and YSLEER. The CDR3 totals 16 residues.

This clonotype was counted only a few times. The rearrangement joins TRBV28 to TRBJ2-7; D tentatively reads TRBD1 or TRBD2 (5 bases each). Germline CDR1 is MDHEN and CDR2 is SYDVKM. V lost 6 bases, J lost 2 bases, and 14 bases lay in between. The CDR3 covers 14 residues. CDR3 coding DNA: TGTGCCAGCAGGGGACGGACCTTTACCTACGAGCAGTACTTC. Its protein is CASRGRTFTYEQYF.

This clonotype was found a few times. The chain combines TRBV20-1 with TRBJ2-3; D perhaps matches TRBD2 (7 bases). With 0 bases removed from V and 3 bases from J, the gap between germline ends came to 13 bases. Germline CDR1 is DFQATT and CDR2 is SNEGSKA (reference sequence). The CDR3 is 15 amino acids. The CDR3, as DNA: TGCAGTGCTAGAGATCCGGGGGGCGGGACAGATACGCAGTATTTT. It codes for CSARDPGGGTDTQYF.

This clonotype was recorded at least ten times. The chain recombines TRBV10-3 with TRBJ2-3; D gene unclear. The germline V gene encodes CDR1 ENHRY and CDR2 SYGVKD. This CDR3 region has 16 residues. The V end was cut by 0 bases, the J end by 2 bases, with 12 bases between. The CDR3, as DNA: TGTGCCATCAGTGAGTCTGGTGGGATTTCCACAGATACGCAGTATTTT. Encoded protein: CAISESGGISTDTQYF.

This clonotype was seen more than once but under ten times. The rearrangement joins TRBV20-1 to TRBJ1-2; D gene uncertain. The CDR3 is 11 amino acids. The V end was cut by 4 bases, the J end by 2 bases, with 5 bases between. The germline V gene encodes CDR1 DFQATT and CDR2 SNEGSKA (reference sequence). The CDR3 here is CSATPNYGYTF. The CDR3 nucleotides are TGCAGTGCTACACCGAACTATGGCTACACCTTC.